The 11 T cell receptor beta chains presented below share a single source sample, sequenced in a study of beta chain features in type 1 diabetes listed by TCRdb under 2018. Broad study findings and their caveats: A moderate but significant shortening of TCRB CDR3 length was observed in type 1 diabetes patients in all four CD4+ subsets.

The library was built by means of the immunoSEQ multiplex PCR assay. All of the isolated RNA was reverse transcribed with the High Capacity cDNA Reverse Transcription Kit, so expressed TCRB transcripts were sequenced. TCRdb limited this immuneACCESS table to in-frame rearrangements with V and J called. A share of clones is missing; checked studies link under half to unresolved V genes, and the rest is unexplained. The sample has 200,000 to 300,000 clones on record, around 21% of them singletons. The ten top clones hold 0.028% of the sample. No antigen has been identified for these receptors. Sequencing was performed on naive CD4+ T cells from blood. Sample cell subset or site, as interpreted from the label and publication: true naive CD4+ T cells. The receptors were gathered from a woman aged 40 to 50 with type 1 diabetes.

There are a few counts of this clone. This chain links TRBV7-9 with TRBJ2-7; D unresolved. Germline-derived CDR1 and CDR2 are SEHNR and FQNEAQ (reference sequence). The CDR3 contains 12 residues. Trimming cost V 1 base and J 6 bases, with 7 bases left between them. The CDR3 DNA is TGTGCCAGCAGCTTAGAGGCGGCCGAGCAGTACTTC. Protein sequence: CASSLEAAEQYF. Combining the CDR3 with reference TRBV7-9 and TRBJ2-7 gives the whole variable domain DTGVSQNPRHKITKRGQNVTFRCDPISEHNRLYWYRQTLGQGPEFLTYFQNEAQLEKSRLLSDRFSAERPKGSFSTLEIQRTEQGDSAMYLCASSLEAAEQYFGPGTRLTVT.

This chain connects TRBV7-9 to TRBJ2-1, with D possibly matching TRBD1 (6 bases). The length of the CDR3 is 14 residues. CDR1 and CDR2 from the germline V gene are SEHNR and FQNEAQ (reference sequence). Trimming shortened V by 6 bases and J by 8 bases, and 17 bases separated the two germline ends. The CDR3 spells CASRTTGLGDEQFF. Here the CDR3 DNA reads TGTGCCAGCAGAACTACAGGGCTAGGGGATGAGCAGTTCTTC.

The CDR3 protein is CASSPGPSRTEAFF. In nucleotides, the CDR3 is TGTGCCAGCTCACCAGGGCCTTCAAGAACTGAAGCTTTCTTT. The gene calls are TRBV18 and TRBJ1-1; D gene ambiguous. The length of the CDR3 is 14 residues. Looked up from germline, CDR1 is KGHSH and CDR2 is LQKENI. V lost 2 bases and J 5 bases, leaving 12 bases between the germline ends.

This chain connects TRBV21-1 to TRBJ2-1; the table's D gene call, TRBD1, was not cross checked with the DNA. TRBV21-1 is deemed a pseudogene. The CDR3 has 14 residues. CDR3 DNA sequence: TGTGCCAGCAGCCCCCCGCTGGGGGCCAATGAGCAGTTCTTC. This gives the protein CASSPPLGANEQFF.

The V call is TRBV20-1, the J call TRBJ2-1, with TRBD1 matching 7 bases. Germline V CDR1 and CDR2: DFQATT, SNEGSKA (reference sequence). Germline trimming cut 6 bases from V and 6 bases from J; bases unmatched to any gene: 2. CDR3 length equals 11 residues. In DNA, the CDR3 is TGCAGTGCCAGGGGGAGCAATGAGCAGTTCTTC. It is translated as CSARGSNEQFF.

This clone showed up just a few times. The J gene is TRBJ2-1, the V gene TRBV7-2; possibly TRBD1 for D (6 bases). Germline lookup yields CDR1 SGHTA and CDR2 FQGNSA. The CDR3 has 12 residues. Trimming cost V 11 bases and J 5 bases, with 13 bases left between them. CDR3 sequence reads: CAQGQLDNEQFF. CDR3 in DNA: TGTGCCCAAGGACAGCTAGACAATGAGCAGTTCTTC.

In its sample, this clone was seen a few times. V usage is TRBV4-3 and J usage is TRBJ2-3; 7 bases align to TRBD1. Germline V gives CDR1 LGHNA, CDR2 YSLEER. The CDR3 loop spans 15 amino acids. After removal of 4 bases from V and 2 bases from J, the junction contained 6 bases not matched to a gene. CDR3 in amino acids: CASSPLDRLTDTQYF. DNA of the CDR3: TGCGCCAGCAGCCCGTTGGACAGGCTCACAGATACGCAGTATTTT.

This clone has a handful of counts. The chain's CDR3 is CASSIGGQLLSGANVLTF. The CDR3 nucleotides are TGTGCCAGCAGTATTGGTGGACAACTCCTATCTGGGGCCAACGTCCTGACTTTC. The chain combines TRBV7-9 with TRBJ2-6; D might be TRBD1 (5 bases). V was clipped by 6 bases and J by 1 base, with 19 bases between them. Germline V lookup: CDR1 SEHNR, CDR2 FQNEAQ (reference sequence). The length of the CDR3 is 18 residues.

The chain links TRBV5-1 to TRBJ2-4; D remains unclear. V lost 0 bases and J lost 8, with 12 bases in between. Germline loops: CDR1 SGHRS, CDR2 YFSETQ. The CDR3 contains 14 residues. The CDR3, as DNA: TGCGCCAGCAGCTTGGGGCCCAGCGAGGACATTCAGTACTTC. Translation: CASSLGPSEDIQYF.

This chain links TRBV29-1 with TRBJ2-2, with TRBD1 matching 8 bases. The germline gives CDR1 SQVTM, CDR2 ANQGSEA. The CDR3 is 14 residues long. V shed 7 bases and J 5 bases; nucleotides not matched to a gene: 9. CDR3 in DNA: TGCAGCGCCAACGGACAGGGAGGAACCGGGGAGCTGTTTTTT. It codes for CSANGQGGTGELFF.

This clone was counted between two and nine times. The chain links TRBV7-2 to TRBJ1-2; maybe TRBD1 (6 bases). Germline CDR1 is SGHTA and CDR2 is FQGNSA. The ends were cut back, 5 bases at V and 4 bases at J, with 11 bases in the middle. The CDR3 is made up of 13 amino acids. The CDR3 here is CASSPGTSYGYTF. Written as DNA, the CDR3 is TGTGCCAGCAGCCCCGGGACATCCTATGGCTACACCTTC.